This paragraph reports one T cell receptor beta chain. Antigen specificity is unknown. Method: immunoSEQ multiplex PCR; TCRdb's copy keeps in-frame clones and lacks some. Of 87,000 or so clones listed, approximately 95% are singletons. The sample belongs to a study of siplizumab effects on memory and regulatory T cells. Study results and caveats: Both greater diversity than memory cells and a major contribution to the alloresponse seemed to characterize naive T cells. A minor share of alloreactive clones matched unstimulated subsets. Alloreactive sequences traceable to unstimulated CD4+ memory cells declined significantly under siplizumab. Suppressive activity of Tregs proliferating in siplizumab cultures remained unconfirmed.

Germline V lookup: CDR1 SGHNT, CDR2 YENEEA. The CDR3 extends over 14 amino acids. Trimming took 1 base from V and 11 from J, leaving 17 bases between them. This TCR derives from a human donor in good health. The genes are TRBV11-3 and TRBJ1-1; a weak D match, TRBD1 (5 bases). Sequenced: non-Treg CD4+ T cells sorted from blood. The CDR3: CASSLGPPGGWAFF. The CDR3 DNA is TGTGCCAGCAGCTTAGGCCCCCCTGGGGGGTGGGCTTTCTTT.